This T cell receptor beta chain was sequenced for a study of cytomegalovirus exposure and HLA in healthy donors. Whole-study context: Some 85 million unique TCRs, all from HLA-typed donors, were included in an early release of the data.

Unrecorded immune exposures were likely, despite nominal health at sampling. There are a few counts of this clone. Vbeta (60) and Jbeta (13) primers were used in the PCR. The table came from immunoSEQ multiplex PCR; TCRdb's copy has only in-frame clones and leaves some out. The sample carries 80,000 to 100,000 clones, roughly 77% recorded once. The germline gives CDR1 MNHNY, CDR2 SVGAGI (reference sequence). The junction had 8 bases not matched to a gene; V was cut back by 10 bases and J by 4 bases. This CDR3 region has 13 residues. The specimen sequenced was PBMCs. The chain recombines TRBV6-6 with TRBJ1-1; 8 bases fit TRBD1. This receptor was identified in a man aged 25-40 years in good health and CMV-seronegative. The CDR3 is CATTGQGGTEAFF. CDR3 coding DNA: TGTGCCACCACAGGACAGGGTGGCACTGAAGCTTTCTTT.